Sequencing of this T cell receptor beta chain was carried out in a study of cytotoxic CD8 clonotypes in ibrutinib-treated CLL (dated by TCRdb to the early 2020s). About the full investigation: The cohort included approximately 15 treatment-naive and 11 to 12 relapsed/refractory patients; roughly 17 were IGHV unmutated. Partial responses were observed in around 25 patients and complete responses in 2; after a median follow-up of about 69 months, remission was maintained in 15 or so patients and progression was observed in approximately 12. Samples at response were collected after a median of about 12 months of treatment, with a range of roughly 6 to 36 months. Samples averaged around 280,000 productive templates and 90,000 to 95,000 productive rearrangements. Of the 70 to 90 people in the trial, approximately 24 had longitudinal samples available. Cryopreserved peripheral blood mononuclear cells were collected at three points: before therapy, at response, and at either sustained remission or disease progression. Every remission and progressive disease sample was obtained while ibrutinib was still being received by the patients.

Overall study results and their limits: Clonality rose at ibrutinib response, remained stable during sustained remission, and dropped back toward baseline at progression. Lymph node repertoires were not examined, and the timing of sampling was not matched between patients in sustained remission and those whose disease progressed. Public clonotypes were found to be uncommon and were observed to contract or remain stable during treatment; the increase in clonality was shown to reflect expansion of private clonotypes at ibrutinib response. Baseline clonality was found to be higher than that of age-matched healthy donors and was strongly correlated with circulating CD8+ T-cell counts.

In this sample, this clone turned up once. The antigen it binds to is not known. No quality values exist for individual bases; no much larger clone is one base distant. The goal of deep resolution MiSeq sequencing was a depth between 1 in 1 million and 1 in 200,000 T cells, and coverage averaged 10x per clonotype. The immunoSEQ hsTCRB Kit was used to generate the TCR beta libraries. The authors processed their data as follows. Data were analyzed with ImmunoSEQ Data Assistant and ImmunoSEQ Analyzer, with V, D and J genes assigned per IMGT definitions. Clonality, which ranges from 0 to 1, was calculated by subtracting the normalized Shannon entropy of productive rearrangement frequencies from one. Public clonotype analysis was restricted to overrepresented clonotypes comprising at least 0.05% of each patient's repertoire. Some 13 age-matched healthy donor repertoires from immuneACCESS served as clonality controls. In its TCRdb copy, this immuneACCESS table keeps in-frame sequences only and misses some clones. Where compared with another copy, unresolved V genes explain less than half of these, and the others have no known cause. V and J calls and clone size are copied from that table; D and trimming were computed from the DNA. This sample holds about 50,000 clones; roughly 83% were observed only once. The biggest ten clones account for around 21% of the sample.

What this sample's time point label stands for: roughly 23 months on ibrutinib. Approximately 2 micrograms of genomic DNA were extracted from cryopreserved PBMCs for TCR beta library preparation. Longitudinal blood samples from CLL patients on ibrutinib monotherapy underwent high-throughput TCR beta sequencing. Patients were enrolled in a phase 2 open-label single-center ibrutinib monotherapy trial. Based on the germline V gene, the CDR1 and CDR2 sequences are SNHLY and FYNNEI. Trimming removed 6 bases from V and 0 bases from J, leaving 12 bases between the germline ends. The CDR3 contains 15 residues, cysteine and phenylalanine counted. Only the CDR3 DNA stays, 45 bases, in frame from base 1.

This chain joins TRBV2 to TRBJ1-5; possibly the D gene is TRBD1, per 6 matching bases. The sample in question was PBMCs, obtained after 24 months of ibrutinib treatment. The sequence was obtained from a human donor with chronic lymphocytic leukemia. This receptor carries the CDR3 CASRGRDNSNQPQHF. The nucleotide sequence is given as TGTGCCAGCAGGGGCCGGGACAATAGCAATCAGCCCCAGCATTTT.